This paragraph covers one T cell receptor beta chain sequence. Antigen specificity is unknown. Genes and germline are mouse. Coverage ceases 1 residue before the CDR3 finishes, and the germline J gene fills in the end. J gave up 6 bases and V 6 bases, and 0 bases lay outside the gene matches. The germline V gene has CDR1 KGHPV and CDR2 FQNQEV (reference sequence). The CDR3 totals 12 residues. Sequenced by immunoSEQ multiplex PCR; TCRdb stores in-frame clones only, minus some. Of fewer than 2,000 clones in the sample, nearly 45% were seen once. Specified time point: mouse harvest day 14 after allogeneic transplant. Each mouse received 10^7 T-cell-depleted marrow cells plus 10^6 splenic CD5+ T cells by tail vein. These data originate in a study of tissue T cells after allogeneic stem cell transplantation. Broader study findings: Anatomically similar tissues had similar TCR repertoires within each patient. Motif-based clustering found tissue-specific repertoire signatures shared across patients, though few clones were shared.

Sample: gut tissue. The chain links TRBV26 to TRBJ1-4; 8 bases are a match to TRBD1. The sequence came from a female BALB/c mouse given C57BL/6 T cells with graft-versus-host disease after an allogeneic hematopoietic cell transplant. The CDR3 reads CASRTGDERLFF. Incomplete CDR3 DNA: TGTGCCAGCAGGACAGGGGACGAAAGATTATTT.